This T cell receptor beta chain was captured by sequencing in a study of blood T cell repertoires in COVID-19. Authors' methods: Amplifying reference gene primers gave estimates of nucleated cell counts. Measured with immunoSEQ multiplex PCR; TCRdb has only the in-frame clones, and not every one. V and J calls and clone size are as listed in that table; D and trimming were resolved from the DNA. The sample has 310,000 or so clones; 88% are singletons. This CDR3 has 14 residues. The V gene lost 4 bases and the J gene lost 2 bases, with 9 bases spanning the gap. Germline V CDR1 and CDR2: MNHEY, SVGAGI. The sequenced material came from peripheral blood. V is TRBV6-5 and J is TRBJ2-1; D perhaps matches TRBD1 (6 bases). This sequence originates from a woman between 50 and 59 years old with active or convalescent COVID-19. CDR3 in DNA: TGTGCCAGCAGTTTAGGGGGAGCCTACAATGAGCAGTTCTTC. This encodes CASSLGGAYNEQFF.